The T cell receptor (beta chain) described here comes from a study of spatial heterogeneity in lung cancer. Study background: Detected sequences consistently included more beta-chain ones than alpha-chain ones.

After removal of 0 bases from V and 3 bases from J, the junction contained 3 bases not matched to a gene. This CDR3 is built from 17 residues. CDR1 and CDR2 from the germline V gene are MDHEN and SYDVKM. With respect to this clonotype: The antigen remains unidentified. This beta chain came through as a stray read in a library set up for alpha chains, and its size says little.

Study-level results: Intratumoral expanded alpha and beta TCR counts were found to track tumor mutation counts. As ubiquitous and regional nonsynonymous mutations varied, counts of ubiquitous and regional expanded TCRs tracked them, respectively.

Time point specified: sample taken at primary tumor resection. The donors comprised some 78 untreated early-stage non-small cell lung cancer patients. Whole RNA, isolated from tumor, nontumor lung or frozen PBMC, was sequenced without prior sorting. TCRdb called the 5' RACE reads again in MiXCR, with one record for every CDR3 protein. There are some 2,500 distinct CDR3 sequences in the sample; more than 5.5% occur only once, and more than 15% lies in the top ten. Source: lung tumor tissue, taken at surgery. The V and J genes are TRBV28 and TRBJ2-6; 9 bases line up with TRBD1. The receptor's source is a male donor with early-stage non-small cell lung cancer. In nucleotides, the CDR3 is TGTGCCAGCAGTTTATGGGACAGGGGAAGTGGGGCCAACGTCCTGACTTTC. Its translation: CASSLWDRGSGANVLTF.